This T cell receptor beta chain was sequenced during a study of cytomegalovirus exposure and HLA in healthy donors. Study-level findings and limits: Roughly even sequencing depth across donors was the assumption behind the presence/absence analyses. When the data were analyzed later, several of the most significant clusters appeared to be linked to common viral pathogens.

V shed 6 bases, J shed 3 bases, and the junction held 11 bases outside the gene matches. The length of the CDR3 is 15 residues. The germline gives CDR1 MNHEY, CDR2 SMNVEV (reference sequence). Vbeta (60) and Jbeta (13) primers were used in the PCR. Produced via immunoSEQ multiplex PCR; TCRdb's table is partial and in-frame only. The top ten hold roughly 1.9% of the sample, which has under 200,000 clones, around 88% seen once. In regard to this clone: As yet, its antigen is unknown.

This TCR was sampled from a woman between 18 and 29 years old in good health and CMV-seronegative. This rearrangement joins TRBV27 to TRBJ2-7, with 7 bases that match TRBD1. The sequencing sample was made of PBMCs. The CDR3 DNA reads as TGTGCCAGCAGCCCATTTAAGGGACAGTTCTACGAGCAGTACTTC. Translated, it gives CASSPFKGQFYEQYF.